Below, 23 T cell receptor beta chains from the same sample are listed, as sequenced in a study of blood T cells in healthy people across ages. A second about 7 to 12 cycle PCR used barcoded and J-beta primers. TCRdb analysed the 5' RACE reads with MiXCR anew, one entry per CDR3 protein. The sample has 790,000 or so distinct CDR3 sequences; 35% to 60% are singletons. Sequencing was performed on blood. The receptors shown here come from an elderly man in good health.

The chain couples TRBV5-1 to TRBJ2-3, with 10 bases lining up with TRBD2. The CDR3 is made up of 16 amino acids. V was pared by 1 base and J by 2 bases, with 4 bases of the junction left unmatched. Germline V gene sequence: CDR1 SGHRS, CDR2 YFSETQ. This CDR3 reads CASSLTSGVTTDTQYF. The CDR3 DNA reads TGCGCCAGCAGCTTGACTAGCGGGGTAACCACAGATACGCAGTATTTT.

The chain has TRBV4-2 and TRBJ2-7, with D tentatively TRBD2 (5 bases). The better agreement between TRBJ2-5 and the DNA end casts doubt on the J call. Germline-derived CDR1 and CDR2 are LGHNA and YNFKEQ. CDR3 length equals 17 residues. This chain's CDR3 is CASSQVDNTGLRETQYF. CDR3 nucleotide sequence: TGTGCCAGCAGCCAAGTGGATAATACGGGGTTGAGAGAGACCCAGTACTTC.

In regard to this clonotype: It may be a read error: a sequence one base away is much more abundant. The chain carries TRBV7-2 and TRBJ2-7; tentative D call: TRBD1 (5 bases). Deletions cut 4 bases from V and 8 bases from J, with 12 bases between. This CDR3 region has 12 residues. Germline assignment: CDR1 SGHTA and CDR2 FQGNSA. The DNA of the CDR3 is TGTGCCAGCAGCTCAGGGTTTCACAAGCAGTACTTC. This sequence encodes CASSSGFHKQYF.

A note on this clonotype: This CDR3 fails to terminate in the conserved phenylalanine or tryptophan, so it likely reflects a read error. The chain employs TRBV10-3 and TRBJ2-1; D is perhaps TRBD2 (6 bases). The CDR3 contains 15 residues. Germline lookup yields CDR1 ENHRY and CDR2 SYGVKD. V was trimmed by 6 bases and J by 0 bases, leaving 12 bases between them. CDR3 nucleotide sequence: TGTGCCATCAGGGAGGGGACCAGCTCCTACAATGAGCAGTTCCTC. Protein: CAIREGTSSYNEQFL.

For the CDR3, the DNA is TGTGCCAGCAGTGATCCCCTAGCGCGAATCTACGAGCAGTACTTC. This sequence encodes CASSDPLARIYEQYF. This sequence joins TRBV2 and TRBJ2-7; D might be TRBD2 (6 bases). Germline V gene sequence: CDR1 SNHLY, CDR2 FYNNEI. This CDR3 region has 15 residues. V lost 3 bases, J lost 3 bases, and 15 bases lay in between.

The genes are TRBV6-2 or TRBV6-3 and TRBJ2-5, with D possibly called TRBD1 or TRBD2 (5 bases each). The CDR3 loop spans 15 amino acids. Germline V CDR1 and CDR2: MNHEY, SVGEGT. V was clipped by 2 bases and J by 1 base, with 11 bases between them. CDR3 amino acids: CASSYPGTGQETQYF. Written as DNA, the CDR3 is TGTGCCAGCAGTTACCCAGGGACGGGCCAAGAGACCCAGTACTTC.

The genes are TRBV4-1 and TRBJ1-1; no definite D call. CDR1 and CDR2 (germline): MGHRA, YSYEKL. The V and J ends lost 1 base and 9 bases respectively, with 12 bases between them. CDR3 length: 13 residues. Written as DNA, the CDR3 is TGCGCCAGCAGCCAAGGGACCGCGGGGAAAGCTTTCTTT. Its protein is CASSQGTAGKAFF.

Ten or more counts support this clonotype. The chain has TRBV7-3 and TRBJ2-3, with D hard to call. This CDR3 has 13 amino acids. The germline V gene has CDR1 SGHTA and CDR2 FQGTGA. Trimming stripped 2 bases from V and 6 bases from J, with 9 bases between. In DNA, the CDR3 is TGTGCCAGCAGCTTAGAGGCTCGGGATACGCAGTATTTT. This gives the protein CASSLEARDTQYF.

Many counts were recorded for this clonotype. J is TRBJ2-1 and V is TRBV7-2; either TRBD1 or TRBD2 may fit D (5 bases each). Trimming pared 5 bases from V and 6 bases from J, leaving 17 bases between. The length of the CDR3 is 15 residues. Germline V gene lookup returns CDR1 SGHTA and CDR2 FQGNSA. The CDR3 spells CASSGSWDGSNEQFF. As DNA, the CDR3 is TGTGCCAGCAGCGGAAGCTGGGACGGAAGCAATGAGCAGTTCTTC.

This clonotype was seen ten or more times. The genes are TRBV7-2 and TRBJ1-2; possible D gene TRBD1, 5 bases. Germline CDR1 reads SGHTA; CDR2 reads FQGNSA. V was shortened by 5 bases and J by 3 bases, with 13 bases between the two germline ends. The CDR3 spans 14 residues. The CDR3 bases are TGTGCCAGCAGCCCCACCGGGACCTACTATGGCTACACCTTC. It yields the protein CASSPTGTYYGYTF. Full variable domain (missing parts from reference TRBV7-2 and TRBJ1-2): GAGVSQSPSNKVTEKGKDVELRCDPISGHTALYWYRQSLGQGLEFLIYFQGNSAPDKSGLPSDRFSAERTGGSVSTLTIQRTQQEDSAVYLCASSPTGTYYGYTFGSGTRLTVV.

The V gene is TRBV28, the J gene TRBJ2-7; D is unclear. The CDR3 consists of 12 residues. Trimming shortened V by 1 base and J by 7 bases, and 8 bases separated the two germline ends. Germline V gives CDR1 MDHEN, CDR2 SYDVKM. The CDR3 DNA reads as TGTGCCAGCAGTTTATCCCAGGCGGAGCAGTACTTC. Protein: CASSLSQAEQYF.

Comment on this clonotype: One end of the junction is discordant with germline, which a read error may explain. The chain uses TRBV6-5 and TRBJ2-5; D unclear. This CDR3 is 14 amino acids long. Per the germline V gene, CDR1 is MNHEY and CDR2 is SVGAGI. The CDR3 DNA sequence: TGTGCCAGCAGTGACTCGAGGTTACAAGAGACCCAGTACTTC. Residues: CASSDSRLQETQYF.

With respect to this clonotype: At one end the junction does not follow the germline gene, possibly because of a read error. The chain links TRBV5-1 to TRBJ2-5, with 9 nucleotides matching TRBD2. Germline-derived CDR1 and CDR2 are SGHRS and YFSETQ. CDR3 length: 14 residues. The CDR3 DNA is TGCGCCGGCAGCGAGAATAGCGGGAGAGAGACCCAGTACTTC. The encoded protein is CAGSENSGRETQYF.

CDR3 in DNA: TGTGCCAGCTGCATACTAGCGGGATTGAATGAGCAGTTCTTC. Encoded protein: CASCILAGLNEQFF. The gene calls are TRBV2 and TRBJ2-1, with 10 bases aligning to TRBD2. V dropped 8 bases and J dropped 7; count of bases not matched to a gene: 8. This CDR3 is 14 amino acids long. CDR1 is SNHLY and CDR2 is FYNNEI in the germline V gene. The whole variable domain, filled in from reference TRBV2 and TRBJ2-1, reads EPEVTQTPSHQVTQMGQEVILRCVPISNHLYFYWYRQILGQKVEFLVSFYNNEISEKSEIFDDQFSVERPDGSNFTLKIRSTKLEDSAMYFCASCILAGLNEQFFGPGTRLTVL.

This clonotype has a handful of counts. The rearrangement uses TRBV9 and TRBJ2-3; D unresolved. The germline gives CDR1 SGDLS, CDR2 YYNGEE. Trimming took 0 bases from V and 7 from J, leaving 12 bases between them. The CDR3 is made up of 14 amino acids. In DNA, the CDR3 is TGTGCCAGCAGCGTAGGGGCAGGCCCTAATACGCAGTATTTT. It is translated as CASSVGAGPNTQYF. Complete variable domain (other parts from reference TRBV9 and TRBJ2-3): DSGVTQTPKHLITATGQRVTLRCSPRSGDLSVYWYQQSLDQGLQFLIQYYNGEERAKGNILERFSAQQFPDLHSELNLSSLELGDSALYFCASSVGAGPNTQYFGPGTRLTVL.

Note on this clonotype: One end of the junction fails to match germline, which may point to a read error. This chain uses TRBV29-1 with TRBJ2-1; no definite D call. The CDR3 runs 15 residues. Per the germline V gene, CDR1 is SQVTM and CDR2 is ANQGSEA. The CDR3 loop is CNVEEWAGRYNEQFF. The CDR3 DNA reads TGCAACGTTGAAGAGTGGGCTGGCAGATACAATGAGCAGTTCTTC.

The chain couples TRBV20-1 to TRBJ2-7; 8 bases match TRBD2. J lost 2 bases, V lost 7 bases, and 7 bases had no gene match. The CDR3 spans 13 residues. Germline V gene sequence: CDR1 DFQATT, CDR2 SNEGSKA (reference sequence). The chain's CDR3 is CSVAREVTYEQYF. DNA of the CDR3: TGCAGTGTGGCGCGGGAGGTCACCTACGAGCAGTACTTC.

This clonotype has just one count. V gene TRBV27 combines with J gene TRBJ2-1; 12 bases fit TRBD1. This CDR3 comprises 15 residues. The V segment lost 5 bases and the J segment 9 bases; nucleotides outside the gene matches: 8. The germline V gene has CDR1 MNHEY and CDR2 SMNVEV (reference sequence). The CDR3 nucleotides are TGTGCCAGCAGTACGGGACAGGGGGCGCTCGGTGAGCAGTTCTTC. It yields the protein CASSTGQGALGEQFF.

The chain couples TRBV3-1 to TRBJ2-4; D uncertain. The last part of the DNA fits TRBJ2-7 better; the J call may be wrong. The CDR3 extends over 12 amino acids. CDR1 LGHDT and CDR2 YNNKEL come from the germline V gene (reference sequence). CDR3 sequence: CASSRAATEQYF. CDR3 DNA sequence: TGTGCCAGCAGCCGGGCAGCGACCGAGCAGTACTTC.

The chain has TRBV27 and TRBJ2-7; a weak D match, TRBD1 (5 bases). The CDR3 length is 16 residues. CDR1 and CDR2 (germline): MNHEY, SMNVEV (reference sequence). V was trimmed by 5 bases and J by 2 bases, leaving 19 bases between them. CDR3 sequence: CASSPHYRILTYEQYF. The CDR3 DNA is TGTGCCAGCAGTCCGCACTACAGGATCCTTACCTACGAGCAGTACTTC.

This rearrangement joins TRBV11-1 to TRBJ2-3, with D hard to call. V shed 1 base and J shed 0 bases, with 11 bases lying between them. The V gene's germline CDR1 is SGHAT and CDR2 FQDESV (reference sequence). This CDR3 comprises 16 residues. Here the CDR3 DNA reads TGTGCCAGCAGCTTAGGAAAGGGTAGGAGCACAGATACGCAGTATTTT. It translates to CASSLGKGRSTDTQYF.

The chain has TRBV12-3 or TRBV12-4 and TRBJ2-1; 8 nucleotides agree with TRBD2. CDR3 size: 15 residues. After removal of 7 bases from V and 2 bases from J, the junction contained 7 bases not matched to a gene. CDR3 DNA sequence: TGTGCCAGCATCGAGCGGGAGTTGACCTACAATGAGCAGTTCTTC. Encoded protein: CASIERELTYNEQFF.

J is TRBJ2-1 and V is TRBV11-2; unclear D gene. There are 12 residues in the CDR3. Trimming took off 6 bases at V and 8 bases at J, with 11 bases between the two ends. Germline V gene data show CDR1 as SGHAT and CDR2 as FQNNGV. For the CDR3, the DNA is TGTGCCAGCAGAATGAACGATGATGAGCAGTTCTTC. It translates to CASRMNDDEQFF.